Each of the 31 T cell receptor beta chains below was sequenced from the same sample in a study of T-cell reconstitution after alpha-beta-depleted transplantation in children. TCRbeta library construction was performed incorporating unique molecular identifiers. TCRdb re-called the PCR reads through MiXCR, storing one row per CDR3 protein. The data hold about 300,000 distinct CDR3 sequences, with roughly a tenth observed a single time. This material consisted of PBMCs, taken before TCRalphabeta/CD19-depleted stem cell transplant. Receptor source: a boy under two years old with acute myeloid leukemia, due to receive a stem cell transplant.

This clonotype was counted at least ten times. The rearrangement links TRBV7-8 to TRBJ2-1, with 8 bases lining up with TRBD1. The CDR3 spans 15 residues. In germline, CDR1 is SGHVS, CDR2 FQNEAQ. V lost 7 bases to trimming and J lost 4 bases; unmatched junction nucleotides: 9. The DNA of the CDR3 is TGTGCCAGCACCCTCCCGGGACAGGAGTACAATGAGCAGTTCTTC. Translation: CASTLPGQEYNEQFF.

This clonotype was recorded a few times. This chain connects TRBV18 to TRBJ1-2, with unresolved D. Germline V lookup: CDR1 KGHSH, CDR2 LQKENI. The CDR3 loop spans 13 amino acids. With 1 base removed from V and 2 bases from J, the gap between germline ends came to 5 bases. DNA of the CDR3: TGTGCCAGCTCACCACGTACCAACTATGGCTACACCTTC. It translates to CASSPRTNYGYTF.

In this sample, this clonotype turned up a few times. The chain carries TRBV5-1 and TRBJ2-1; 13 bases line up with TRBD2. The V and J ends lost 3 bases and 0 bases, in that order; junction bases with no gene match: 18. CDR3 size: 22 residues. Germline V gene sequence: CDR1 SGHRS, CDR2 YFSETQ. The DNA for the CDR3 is TGCGCCAGCAGCTCGACGGCGTCCCGGGGACTAGCGGGACCCAGCTCCTACAATGAGCAGTTCTTC. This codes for CASSSTASRGLAGPSSYNEQFF.

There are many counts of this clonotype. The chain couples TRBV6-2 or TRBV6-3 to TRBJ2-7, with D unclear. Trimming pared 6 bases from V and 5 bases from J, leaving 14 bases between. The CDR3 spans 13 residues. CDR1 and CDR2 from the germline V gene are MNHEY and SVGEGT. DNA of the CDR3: TGTGCCAGCAGCTCCTCCTCAATACACGAGCAGTACTTC. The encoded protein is CASSSSSIHEQYF.

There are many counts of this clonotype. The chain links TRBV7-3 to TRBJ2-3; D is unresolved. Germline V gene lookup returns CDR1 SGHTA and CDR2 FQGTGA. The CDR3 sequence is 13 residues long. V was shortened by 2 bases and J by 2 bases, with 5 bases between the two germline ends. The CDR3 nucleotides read TGTGCCAGCAGCTTAGACGTCACAGATACGCAGTATTTT. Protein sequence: CASSLDVTDTQYF.

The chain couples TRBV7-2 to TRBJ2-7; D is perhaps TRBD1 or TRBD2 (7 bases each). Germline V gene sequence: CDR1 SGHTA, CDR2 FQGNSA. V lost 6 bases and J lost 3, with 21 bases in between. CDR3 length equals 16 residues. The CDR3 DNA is TGTGCCAGCAGTTCCCCCAGGGGAGGGGGCAACTACGAGCAGTACTTC. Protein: CASSSPRGGGNYEQYF.

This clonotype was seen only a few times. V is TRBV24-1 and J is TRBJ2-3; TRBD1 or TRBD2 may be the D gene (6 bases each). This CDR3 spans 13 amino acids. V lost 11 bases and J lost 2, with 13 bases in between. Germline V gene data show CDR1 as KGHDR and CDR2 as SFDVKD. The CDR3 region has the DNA TGTGCCATCCGGAGGGGGGCCACAGATACGCAGTATTTT. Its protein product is CAIRRGATDTQYF.

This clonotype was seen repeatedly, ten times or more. In nucleotides, the CDR3 is TGTGCCAGCAGTAACCCGGGACAGGGGGCGAGTCAGTACTTC. Residues: CASSNPGQGASQYF. This chain joins TRBV28 and TRBJ2-4, with 12 bases that match TRBD1. The CDR3 covers 14 residues. Germline CDR1 reads MDHEN; CDR2 reads SYDVKM. V lost 5 bases, J lost 12 bases, and 8 bases stayed unmatched.

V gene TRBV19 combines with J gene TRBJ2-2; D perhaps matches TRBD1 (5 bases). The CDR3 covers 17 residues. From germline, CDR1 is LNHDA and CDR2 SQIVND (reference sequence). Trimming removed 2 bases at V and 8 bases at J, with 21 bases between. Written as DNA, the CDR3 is TGTGCCAGTAGTATAATATCCCTATCGACAGCGACTGGGGAGCTGTTTTTT. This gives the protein CASSIISLSTATGELFF.

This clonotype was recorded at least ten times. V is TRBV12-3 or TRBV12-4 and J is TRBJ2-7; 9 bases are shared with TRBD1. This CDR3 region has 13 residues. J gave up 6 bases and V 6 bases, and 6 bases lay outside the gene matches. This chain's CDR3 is CASSPDRGGEQYF. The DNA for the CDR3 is TGTGCCAGCAGCCCAGACAGGGGGGGCGAGCAGTACTTC.

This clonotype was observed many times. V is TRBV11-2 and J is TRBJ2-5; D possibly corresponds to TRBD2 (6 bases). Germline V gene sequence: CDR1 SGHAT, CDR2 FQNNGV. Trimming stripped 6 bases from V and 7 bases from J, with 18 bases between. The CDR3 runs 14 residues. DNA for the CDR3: TGTGCCAGCAGGGGGTCAAGGGAGGAAGGGACCCAGTACTTC. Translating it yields CASRGSREEGTQYF.

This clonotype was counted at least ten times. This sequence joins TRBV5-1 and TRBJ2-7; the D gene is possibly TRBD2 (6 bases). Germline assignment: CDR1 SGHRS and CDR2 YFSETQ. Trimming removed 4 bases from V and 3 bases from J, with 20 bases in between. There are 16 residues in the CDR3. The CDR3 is CASSGSSGLKGYEQYF. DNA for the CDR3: TGCGCCAGCAGCGGGTCTTCGGGACTTAAGGGCTACGAGCAGTACTTC.

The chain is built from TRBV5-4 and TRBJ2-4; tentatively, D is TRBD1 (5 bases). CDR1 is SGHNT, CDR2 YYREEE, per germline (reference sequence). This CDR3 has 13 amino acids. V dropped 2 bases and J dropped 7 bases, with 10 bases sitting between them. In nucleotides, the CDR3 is TGTGCCAGCAGCTTAAAGGGGCGGAACATTCAGTACTTC. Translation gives CASSLKGRNIQYF.

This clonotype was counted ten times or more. Here the CDR3 reads CASSKGAQLKETQYF. The CDR3, as DNA: TGTGCCAGCAGCAAAGGAGCCCAGCTCAAAGAGACCCAGTACTTC. V gene TRBV21-1 combines with J gene TRBJ2-5. TRBV21-1 is noted as a pseudogene. The CDR3 runs 15 residues.

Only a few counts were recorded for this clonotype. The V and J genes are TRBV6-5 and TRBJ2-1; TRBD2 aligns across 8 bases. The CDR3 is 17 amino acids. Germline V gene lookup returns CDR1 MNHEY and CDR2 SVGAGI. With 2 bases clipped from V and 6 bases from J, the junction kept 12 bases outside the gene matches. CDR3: CASSYLPTASGSNEQFF. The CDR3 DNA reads TGTGCCAGCAGTTACCTGCCAACGGCTAGCGGGTCCAATGAGCAGTTCTTC.

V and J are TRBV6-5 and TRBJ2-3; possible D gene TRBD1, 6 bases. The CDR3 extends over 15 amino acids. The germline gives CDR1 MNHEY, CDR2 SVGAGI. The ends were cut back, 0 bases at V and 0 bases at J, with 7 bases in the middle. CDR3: CASSYSRGSTDTQYF. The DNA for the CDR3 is TGTGCCAGCAGTTACTCGAGGGGGAGCACAGATACGCAGTATTTT.

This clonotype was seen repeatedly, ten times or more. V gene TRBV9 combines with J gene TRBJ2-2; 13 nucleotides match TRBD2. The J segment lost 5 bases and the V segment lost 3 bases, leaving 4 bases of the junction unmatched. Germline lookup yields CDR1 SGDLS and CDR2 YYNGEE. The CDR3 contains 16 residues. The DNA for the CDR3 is TGTGCCAGCAGCGCCGCGGGACTAGCGGGGACCGGGGAGCTGTTTTTT. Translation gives CASSAAGLAGTGELFF.

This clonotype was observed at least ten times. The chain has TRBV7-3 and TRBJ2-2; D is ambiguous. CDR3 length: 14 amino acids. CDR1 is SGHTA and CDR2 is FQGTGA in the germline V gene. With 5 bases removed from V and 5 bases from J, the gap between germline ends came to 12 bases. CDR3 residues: CASSVVPQTGELFF. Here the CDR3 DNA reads TGTGCCAGCAGCGTAGTCCCCCAGACCGGGGAGCTGTTTTTT.

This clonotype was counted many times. The CDR3 loop is CSGVREGKNGNTIYF. DNA for the CDR3: TGCAGCGGCGTGAGGGAGGGGAAGAATGGAAACACCATATATTTT. V and J are TRBV29-1 and TRBJ1-3, with TRBD1 as a possible D gene (5 bases). CDR1 is SQVTM and CDR2 is ANQGSEA in the germline V gene. The CDR3 covers 15 residues. V lost 7 bases, J lost 3 bases, and 19 bases lay in between.

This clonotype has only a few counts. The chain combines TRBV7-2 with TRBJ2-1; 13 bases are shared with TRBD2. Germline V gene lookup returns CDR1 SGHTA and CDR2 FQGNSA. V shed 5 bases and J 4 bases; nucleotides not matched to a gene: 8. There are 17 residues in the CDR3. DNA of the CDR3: TGTGCCAGCAGCGAAGGGGTGGGACTAGCGGGGTACAATGAGCAGTTCTTC. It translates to CASSEGVGLAGYNEQFF.

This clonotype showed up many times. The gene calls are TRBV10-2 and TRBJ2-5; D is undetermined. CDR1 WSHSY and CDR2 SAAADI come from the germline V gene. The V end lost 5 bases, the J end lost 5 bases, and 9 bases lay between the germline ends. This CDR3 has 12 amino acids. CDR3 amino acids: CASSSGDETQYF. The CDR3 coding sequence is TGCGCCAGCAGTAGTGGCGACGAGACCCAGTACTTC.

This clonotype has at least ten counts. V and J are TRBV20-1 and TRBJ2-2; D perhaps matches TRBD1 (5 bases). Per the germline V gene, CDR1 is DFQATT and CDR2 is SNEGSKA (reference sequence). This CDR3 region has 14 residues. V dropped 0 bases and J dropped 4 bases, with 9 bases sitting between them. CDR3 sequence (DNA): TGCAGTGCTAGAGATGGCAGGGCCACCGGGGAGCTGTTTTTT. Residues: CSARDGRATGELFF.

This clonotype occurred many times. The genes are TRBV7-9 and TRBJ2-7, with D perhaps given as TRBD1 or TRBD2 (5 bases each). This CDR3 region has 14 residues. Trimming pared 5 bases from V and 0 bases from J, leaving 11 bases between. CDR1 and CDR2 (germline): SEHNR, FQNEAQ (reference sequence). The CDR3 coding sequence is TGTGCCAGCAGCCACCGGGACCACTCCTACGAGCAGTACTTC. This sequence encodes CASSHRDHSYEQYF.

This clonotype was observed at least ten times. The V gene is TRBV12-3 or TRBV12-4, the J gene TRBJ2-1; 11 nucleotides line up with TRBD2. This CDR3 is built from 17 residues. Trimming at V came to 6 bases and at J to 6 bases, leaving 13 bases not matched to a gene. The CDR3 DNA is TGTGCCAGCAGCCGACGACAACTAGCGGGAGCCCTCAATGAGCAGTTCTTC. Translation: CASSRRQLAGALNEQFF.

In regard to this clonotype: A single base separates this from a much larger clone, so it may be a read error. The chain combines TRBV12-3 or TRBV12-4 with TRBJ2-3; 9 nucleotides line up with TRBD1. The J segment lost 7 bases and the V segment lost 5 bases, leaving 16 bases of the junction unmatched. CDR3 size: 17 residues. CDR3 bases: TGTGCCAGCAGTCACCCGGCCCGGGACAGGGCATCATATACGCAGTATTTT. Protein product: CASSHPARDRASYTQYF.

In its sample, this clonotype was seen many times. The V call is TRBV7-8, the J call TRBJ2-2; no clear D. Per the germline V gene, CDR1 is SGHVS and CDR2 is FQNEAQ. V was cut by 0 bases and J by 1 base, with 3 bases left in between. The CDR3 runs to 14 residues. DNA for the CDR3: TGTGCCAGCAGCTTAGCCAGGAACACCGGGGAGCTGTTTTTT. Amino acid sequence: CASSLARNTGELFF.

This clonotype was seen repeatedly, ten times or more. The CDR3 region has the DNA TGCAGTGTAAGCGGGAGGGCCGAGGAGCAGTACTTC. Residues: CSVSGRAEEQYF. The J gene is TRBJ2-7, the V gene TRBV20-1; 10 nucleotides match TRBD2. The CDR3 covers 12 residues. V shed 7 bases, J shed 7 bases, and the junction held 7 bases outside the gene matches. CDR1 DFQATT and CDR2 SNEGSKA come from the germline V gene (reference sequence).

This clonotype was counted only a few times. This CDR3 reads CASSFGFPNQPQHF. CDR3 DNA: TGTGCCAGCAGTTTCGGGTTTCCGAATCAGCCCCAGCATTTT. The J gene is TRBJ1-5, the V gene TRBV12-3 or TRBV12-4; D unresolved. Trimming pared 3 bases from V and 4 bases from J, leaving 10 bases between. This CDR3 comprises 14 residues.

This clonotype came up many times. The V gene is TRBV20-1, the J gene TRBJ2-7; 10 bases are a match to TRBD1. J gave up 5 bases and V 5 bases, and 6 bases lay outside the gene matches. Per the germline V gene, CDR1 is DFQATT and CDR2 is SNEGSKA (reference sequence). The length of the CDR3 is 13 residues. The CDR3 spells CSAHWDRGNEQYF. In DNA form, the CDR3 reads TGCAGTGCTCATTGGGACAGGGGAAACGAGCAGTACTTC.

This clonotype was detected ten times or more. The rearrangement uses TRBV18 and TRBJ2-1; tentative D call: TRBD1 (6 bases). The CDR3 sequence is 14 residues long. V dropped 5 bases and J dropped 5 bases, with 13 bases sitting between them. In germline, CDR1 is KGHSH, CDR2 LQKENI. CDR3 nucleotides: TGTGCCAGCTCAGATAATACAGGGAACAATGAGCAGTTCTTC. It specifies CASSDNTGNNEQFF.

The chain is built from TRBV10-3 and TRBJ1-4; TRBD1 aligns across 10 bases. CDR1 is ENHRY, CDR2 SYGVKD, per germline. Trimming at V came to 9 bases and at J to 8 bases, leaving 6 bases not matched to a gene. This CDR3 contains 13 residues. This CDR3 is CAIGGTGEEKLFF. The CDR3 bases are TGTGCCATTGGAGGGACAGGGGAGGAAAAACTGTTTTTT.